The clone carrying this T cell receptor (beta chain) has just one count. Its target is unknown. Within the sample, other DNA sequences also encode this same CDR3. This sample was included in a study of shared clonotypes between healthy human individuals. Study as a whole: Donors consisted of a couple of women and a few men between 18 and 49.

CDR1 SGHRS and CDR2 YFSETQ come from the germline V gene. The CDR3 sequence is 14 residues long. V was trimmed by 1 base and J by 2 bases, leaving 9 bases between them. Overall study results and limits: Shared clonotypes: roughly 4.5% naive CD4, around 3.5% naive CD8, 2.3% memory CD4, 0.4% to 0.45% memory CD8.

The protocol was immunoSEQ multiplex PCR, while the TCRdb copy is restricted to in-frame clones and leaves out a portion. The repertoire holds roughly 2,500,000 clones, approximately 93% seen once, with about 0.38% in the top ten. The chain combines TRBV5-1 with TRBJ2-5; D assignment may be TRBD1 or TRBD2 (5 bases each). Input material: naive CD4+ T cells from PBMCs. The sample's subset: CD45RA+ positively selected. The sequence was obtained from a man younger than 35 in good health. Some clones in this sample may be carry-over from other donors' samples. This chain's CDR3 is CASSLLGPQETQYF. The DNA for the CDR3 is TGCGCCAGCAGCTTGTTGGGACCTCAAGAGACCCAGTACTTC. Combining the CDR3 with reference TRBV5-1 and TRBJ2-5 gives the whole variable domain KAGVTQTPRYLIKTRGQQVTLSCSPISGHRSVSWYQQTPGQGLQFLFEYFSETQRNKGNFPGRFSGRQFSNSRSEMNVSTLELGDSALYLCASSLLGPQETQYFGPGTRLLVL.